This T cell receptor beta chain derives from a study of cytomegalovirus exposure and HLA in healthy donors. Overall study: Drawn from HLA-typed donors, approximately 86 million unique TCRs were held in an early data release.

The PCR was carried out with 60 Vbeta primers and 13 Jbeta primers. The assay was immunoSEQ multiplex PCR, and TCRdb's table has in-frame clones only and misses some. In the table there are some 150,000 clones, approximately 78% of which are singletons. Germline CDR1 and CDR2: KGHSH and LQKENI. The V and J ends lost 4 bases and 1 base respectively, with 10 bases between them. The CDR3 consists of 14 residues. This sequence originates from a young man in good health and CMV-seropositive. The sample consisted of PBMCs. V and J are TRBV18 and TRBJ1-1; a possible D gene is TRBD1 (5 bases). The CDR3 region has the DNA TGTGCCAGCTCACTCGTTCAGGGGAACACTGAAGCTTTCTTT. Its protein is CASSLVQGNTEAFF.